This entry concerns a single T cell receptor beta chain. The antigen remains unidentified. As the method for making TCR beta libraries, quantitative 5'-RACE with molecular barcodes was used. TCRdb reprocessed the 5' RACE reads with MiXCR, giving one entry per CDR3 protein. The data hold about 800,000 distinct CDR3 sequences, with roughly 12% observed a single time. V was trimmed by 0 bases and J by 6 bases, leaving 8 bases between them. The germline V gene encodes CDR1 SGHTA and CDR2 FQGNSA. The CDR3 is made up of 14 amino acids. The sample is drawn from a study of CD8 T cells in ankylosing spondylitis. Study-wide results and caveats: It appeared that ankylosing spondylitis blood was characterized by a TCR beta motif of several highly homologous variants. Prior literature has documented some motif variants in synovial fluid and blood from reactive arthritis.

The TCR originated in a male donor with ankylosing spondylitis. The V gene is TRBV7-2, the J gene TRBJ2-2, with D tentatively TRBD2 (5 bases). Sample: blood, either unsorted or a sorted T cell fraction (not recorded which). CDR3: CASSLAAGPGELFF. The CDR3 bases are TGTGCCAGCAGCTTAGCCGCGGGCCCCGGGGAGCTGTTTTTT.